These 2 T cell receptor beta chains originate from one sample sequenced in a study of T cell changes during pregnancy in multiple sclerosis. Produced via immunoSEQ multiplex PCR; TCRdb's table is partial and in-frame only. The sample carries about 33,000 clones, 90% to 95% recorded once. The sequences come from CD4+ T cells from peripheral blood mononuclear cells, collected in the third trimester of pregnancy. The receptor source for this set is a female donor in good health, enrolled as a control in a pregnancy study.

This chain links TRBV6-1 with TRBJ1-2, with a tentative D call TRBD1 (5 bases). The V gene lost 6 bases and the J gene lost 7 bases, with 18 bases spanning the gap. The CDR3 spans 14 residues. Germline CDR1 reads MNHNS; CDR2 reads SASEGT. The DNA for the CDR3 is TGTGCCAGCAGGTATAATGCAGGGTCGGCTGGCTACACCTTC. Its translation: CASRYNAGSAGYTF.

V gene TRBV7-2 combines with J gene TRBJ2-1, with 9 bases lining up with TRBD1. J gave up 8 bases and V 7 bases, and 12 bases lay outside the gene matches. Germline assignment: CDR1 SGHTA and CDR2 FQGNSA. CDR3 length: 15 amino acids. CDR3 region: CASIYDRGDVDEQFF. The CDR3 bases are TGTGCCAGCATCTATGACAGGGGGGATGTCGATGAGCAGTTCTTC.